The 32 T cell receptor beta chains in this list originate from one sample, sequenced in a study of control samples from healthy donors and cancer patients. Using immunoSEQ multiplex PCR, the repertoire was profiled, and TCRdb retains in-frame clones only, with some absent. The repertoire consists of tens of thousands of clones, with 90% occurring once and the leading ten covering 3% to 4.5%. Source material: blood. Receptors originate from a young woman in good health.

V gene TRBV10-3 combines with J gene TRBJ1-4, with D hard to call. Looked up from germline, CDR1 is ENHRY and CDR2 is SYGVKD. There are 13 residues in the CDR3. DNA for the CDR3: TGTGCTACCACAGAGCATCCTAATGAAAAACTGTTTTTT. Translated, it gives CATTEHPNEKLFF.

The V call is TRBV4-1, the J call TRBJ2-5, with D unclear. Germline CDR1 reads MGHRA; CDR2 reads YSYEKL. The CDR3 is 13 residues long. V dropped 2 bases and J dropped 4 bases, with 8 bases sitting between them. The CDR3 here is CASSQILGETQYF. CDR3 nucleotide sequence: TGCGCCAGCAGCCAAATTCTGGGAGAGACCCAGTACTTC.

This chain joins TRBV27 and TRBJ1-5, with a possible D match to TRBD1 (6 bases). This CDR3 has 14 residues. V was cut by 5 bases and J by 5 bases, with 13 bases left in between. Germline V CDR1 and CDR2: MNHEY, SMNVEV (reference sequence). The CDR3 here is CASSHDRTDQPQHF. DNA of the CDR3: TGTGCCAGCAGTCACGACAGGACGGATCAGCCCCAGCATTTT.

The chain links TRBV18 to TRBJ1-3, with a weak D call TRBD1 (5 bases). Germline V CDR1 and CDR2: KGHSH, LQKENI. Trimming removed 2 bases from V and 0 bases from J, with 11 bases in between. This CDR3 has 16 amino acids. CDR3 loop: CASSPSGGASGNTIYF. Written as DNA, the CDR3 is TGTGCCAGCTCACCATCGGGCGGGGCCTCTGGAAACACCATATATTTT.

V is TRBV29-1 and J is TRBJ2-2; 10 nucleotides line up with TRBD1. V lost 6 bases and J lost 4; bases outside the gene matches: 2. The CDR3 length is 13 residues. The germline gives CDR1 SQVTM, CDR2 ANQGSEA. The CDR3 protein is CSVGTGVTGELFF. In nucleotides, the CDR3 is TGCAGCGTGGGGACAGGGGTCACCGGGGAGCTGTTTTTT.

V and J are TRBV5-1 and TRBJ2-7; a possible D gene is TRBD1 (5 bases). Germline V gene data show CDR1 as SGHRS and CDR2 as YFSETQ. V was cut by 1 base and J by 2 bases, with 13 bases left in between. The CDR3 spans 15 residues. The CDR3 sequence is CASSLKVQDTYEQYF. The CDR3 DNA reads TGCGCCAGCAGCTTGAAAGTGCAGGACACCTACGAGCAGTACTTC.

The chain is built from TRBV27 and TRBJ2-7; D gene unclear. The V gene's germline CDR1 is MNHEY and CDR2 SMNVEV (reference sequence). V was pared by 3 bases and J by 0 bases, with 15 bases between. The CDR3 has 16 amino acids. The CDR3 DNA reads TGTGCCAGCAGTTTTGGTCGGACGGATAGCTCCTACGAGCAGTACTTC. It is translated as CASSFGRTDSSYEQYF.

This clone was seen a single time. V gene TRBV18 combines with J gene TRBJ1-2; D not resolved. This CDR3 region has 15 residues. Trimming removed 3 bases at V and 5 bases at J, with 16 bases between. Per germline, CDR1 KGHSH and CDR2 LQKENI. The CDR3 loop reads CASSPPWEGSYGYTF. In DNA, the CDR3 is TGTGCCAGCTCACCGCCCTGGGAAGGAAGTTATGGCTACACCTTC.

This chain links TRBV3-1 (or the pseudogene TRBV3-2) with TRBJ2-2; D may match TRBD1 or TRBD2 (5 bases each). This CDR3 has 18 amino acids. V lost 1 base, J lost 1 base, and 16 bases lay in between. Germline values: CDR1 LGHDT, CDR2 YNNKEL (reference sequence). This CDR3 reads CASSQAEGRQLNTGELFF. DNA of the CDR3: TGTGCCAGCAGCCAAGCCGAGGGGAGACAACTGAACACCGGGGAGCTGTTTTTT.

The chain's CDR3 is CASSLQEGTEAFF. In DNA, the CDR3 is TGTGCCAGCAGCTTACAGGAGGGGACTGAAGCTTTCTTT. The chain has TRBV7-8 and TRBJ1-1, with D perhaps TRBD1 (5 bases). The CDR3 totals 13 residues. The germline CDR1 and CDR2 sequences are SGHVS and FQNEAQ. V was clipped by 2 bases and J by 5 bases, with 9 bases between them.

The V gene is TRBV11-2, the J gene TRBJ2-2, with D uncertain. The V gene lost 7 bases and the J gene lost 1 base, with 7 bases spanning the gap. Germline CDR1 and CDR2: SGHAT and FQNNGV. This CDR3 comprises 13 residues. CDR3 bases: TGTGCCAGCATCCCTGGGAACACCGGGGAGCTGTTTTTT. Translation: CASIPGNTGELFF.

J is TRBJ1-5 and V is TRBV11-2; 7 positions match TRBD1. Germline loops: CDR1 SGHAT, CDR2 FQNNGV. Trimming at V came to 0 bases and at J to 11 bases, leaving 10 bases not matched to a gene. The CDR3 has 15 residues. Here the CDR3 reads CASSLEGTALKAQHF. The CDR3, as DNA: TGTGCCAGCAGCTTAGAGGGGACAGCCCTTAAAGCCCAGCATTTT.

The chain links TRBV4-1 to TRBJ1-2; D might be TRBD1 (6 bases). V lost 1 base to trimming and J lost 2 bases, with 14 bases between them. The V gene's germline CDR1 is MGHRA and CDR2 YSYEKL. The CDR3 runs to 16 residues. For the CDR3, the DNA is TGCGCCAGCAGCCAAGTTGTACAGGGAACCAACTATGGCTACACCTTC. Amino acid sequence: CASSQVVQGTNYGYTF.

V is TRBV2 and J is TRBJ2-1; no reliable D call. V lost 3 bases and J lost 7, with 13 bases in between. The CDR3 totals 14 residues. Germline lookup yields CDR1 SNHLY and CDR2 FYNNEI. The CDR3 spells CASSDAAAWNEQFF. The CDR3 region has the DNA TGTGCCAGCAGTGATGCGGCAGCATGGAATGAGCAGTTCTTC.

The J gene is TRBJ2-2, the V gene TRBV5-8; D is perhaps TRBD1 (5 bases). The CDR3 is 14 amino acids. Trimming stripped 0 bases from V and 6 bases from J, with 9 bases between. The germline CDR1 and CDR2 sequences are SGHTS and YDEGEE. Here the CDR3 DNA reads TGTGCCAGCAGCTTGGAAGGGGTGGCCGGGGAGCTGTTTTTT. Its translation is CASSLEGVAGELFF.

A word on this clone: The sample holds other DNA sequences that translate to the same CDR3. This chain uses TRBV12-5 with TRBJ1-1; D uncertain. V lost 0 bases to trimming and J lost 1 base, with 12 bases between them. Germline lookup yields CDR1 LGHNT and CDR2 FRNRAP. The CDR3 totals 16 residues. The CDR3 DNA follows: TGTGCTAGTGGTTTGGTACTTGGTCAAGAGAACACTGAAGCTTTCTTT. It specifies CASGLVLGQENTEAFF.

The chain is built from TRBV5-1 and TRBJ2-5; TRBD2 is a possible D gene (6 bases). Germline V gives CDR1 SGHRS, CDR2 YFSETQ. Trimming shortened V by 0 bases and J by 9 bases, and 12 bases separated the two germline ends. This CDR3 has 13 residues. Written as DNA, the CDR3 is TGCGCCAGCAGCTTGGGGGAGGAAGGGGCCCAGTACTTC. Its protein product is CASSLGEEGAQYF.

The chain links TRBV27 to TRBJ2-6, with 9 bases aligning to TRBD1. V was clipped by 2 bases and J by 0 bases; unmatched bases: 8. The CDR3 extends over 19 amino acids. Germline V gene sequence: CDR1 MNHEY, CDR2 SMNVEV (reference sequence). CDR3 amino acids: CASSLGPGQGDSGANVLTF. CDR3 coding DNA: TGTGCCAGCAGTTTAGGTCCGGGACAGGGAGACTCTGGGGCCAACGTCCTGACTTTC.

This rearrangement joins TRBV5-1 to TRBJ1-2, with TRBD1 matching over 7 bases. The CDR3 extends over 11 amino acids. V was clipped by 9 bases and J by 11 bases; unmatched bases: 10. The germline V gene has CDR1 SGHRS and CDR2 YFSETQ. CDR3 nucleotide sequence: TGCGCCACCGGCCCGGACAGGCCGTACACCTTC. Encoded protein: CATGPDRPYTF.

This chain connects TRBV9 to TRBJ1-1; D remains ambiguous. The CDR3 is 12 amino acids. V was shortened by 0 bases and J by 0 bases, with 0 bases between the two germline ends. Germline CDR1 SGDLS, CDR2 YYNGEE. CDR3 sequence (DNA): TGTGCCAGCAGCGTAGTGAACACTGAAGCTTTCTTT. Translation: CASSVVNTEAFF.

The chain recombines TRBV6-5 with TRBJ1-4; perhaps TRBD1 as D (6 bases). Trimming took 1 base from V and 7 from J, leaving 13 bases between them. Per germline, CDR1 MNHEY and CDR2 SVGAGI. The CDR3 is made up of 15 amino acids. The CDR3 DNA is TGTGCCAGCAGTTACTTGGGGGGGGCACGTGAAAAACTGTTTTTT. Protein sequence: CASSYLGGAREKLFF.

The chain has TRBV25-1 and TRBJ1-2; 7 nucleotides align to TRBD1. With 3 bases clipped from V and 7 bases from J, the junction kept 8 bases outside the gene matches. This CDR3 spans 14 amino acids. Per germline, CDR1 MGHDK and CDR2 SYGVNS. DNA of the CDR3: TGTGCCAGCAGTGATAATACAGGGGCGGGTGGCTACACCTTC. Translation: CASSDNTGAGGYTF.

This clone was found a few times. CDR3 bases: TGTGCCAGTATAGCCGGGGGGCAATCCTACAATGAGCAGTTCTTC. This codes for CASIAGGQSYNEQFF. The rearrangement uses TRBV19 and TRBJ2-1; D perhaps matches TRBD2 (7 bases). The CDR3 runs 15 residues. The V gene lost 7 bases and the J gene lost 1 base, with 14 bases spanning the gap. Per germline, CDR1 LNHDA and CDR2 SQIVND (reference sequence).

The V gene is TRBV9, the J gene TRBJ2-1; 7 positions match TRBD2. The germline CDR1 and CDR2 sequences are SGDLS and YYNGEE. The V gene end was trimmed by 2 bases and the J gene end by 2 bases; junction bases not matched to a gene: 4. The length of the CDR3 is 15 residues. The DNA for the CDR3 is TGTGCCAGCAGCGTTGGCGGGGGTCCCTACAATGAGCAGTTCTTC. Translating gives CASSVGGGPYNEQFF.

This clone was counted a few times. The rearrangement uses TRBV20-1 and TRBJ1-2, with a possible D match to TRBD1 (5 bases). Germline CDR1 and CDR2: DFQATT and SNEGSKA (reference sequence). The CDR3 has 11 amino acids. The CDR3 loop reads CRPLGDYGYTF. In nucleotides, the CDR3 is TGCCGACCGTTGGGGGACTATGGCTACACCTTC.

The chain recombines TRBV4-1 with TRBJ1-4, with D maybe TRBD1 (5 bases). CDR1 and CDR2 (germline): MGHRA, YSYEKL. The V gene lost 2 bases and the J gene lost 0 bases, with 7 bases spanning the gap. The CDR3 consists of 15 residues. CDR3 loop: CASSQLGATNEKLFF. As DNA, the CDR3 is TGCGCCAGCAGCCAATTAGGGGCAACTAATGAAAAACTGTTTTTT.

The chain links TRBV13 to TRBJ2-1; D might be TRBD2 (5 bases). This CDR3 contains 12 residues. Germline V lookup: CDR1 PRHDT, CDR2 FYEKMQ (reference sequence). V gave up 10 bases and J gave up 8 bases, with 15 bases separating them. The CDR3, as DNA: TGTGCCATCAACGTCGGAGGCGATGAGCAGTTCTTC. Its protein is CAINVGGDEQFF. Drawing the rest from reference TRBV13 and TRBJ2-1, the complete variable domain is AAGVIQSPRHLIKEKRETATLKCYPIPRHDTVYWYQQGPGQDPQFLISFYEKMQSDKGSIPDRFSAQQFSDYHSELNMSSLELGDSALYFCAINVGGDEQFFGPGTRLTVL.

The chain uses TRBV2 and TRBJ1-1; tentative D call: TRBD1 (6 bases). Germline lookup yields CDR1 SNHLY and CDR2 FYNNEI. Trimming pared 5 bases from V and 1 base from J, leaving 8 bases between. The CDR3 runs 13 residues. DNA of the CDR3: TGTGCCAGCAGTACGACAGGGAACACTGAAGCTTTCTTT. Protein product: CASSTTGNTEAFF.

This rearrangement joins TRBV2 to TRBJ2-3; 7 positions match TRBD2. Germline values: CDR1 SNHLY, CDR2 FYNNEI. The CDR3 totals 14 residues. The junction had 7 bases not matched to a gene; V was cut back by 6 bases and J by 4 bases. CDR3 DNA sequence: TGTGCCAGCAGCCCCTGGGAGGGCGCAGATACGCAGTATTTT. Protein product: CASSPWEGADTQYF. Based on the CDR3 plus reference TRBV2 and TRBJ2-3, the full variable domain is EPEVTQTPSHQVTQMGQEVILRCVPISNHLYFYWYRQILGQKVEFLVSFYNNEISEKSEIFDDQFSVERPDGSNFTLKIRSTKLEDSAMYFCASSPWEGADTQYFGPGTRLTVL.

The V call is TRBV21-1, the J call TRBJ1-2; the table calls TRBD1, which could not be checked here. TRBV21-1 has pseudogene status. The CDR3 totals 16 residues. Here the CDR3 reads CASSGSRRQGHYGYTF. CDR3 coding DNA: TGTGCCAGCAGCGGGTCTAGACGACAGGGTCACTATGGCTACACCTTC.

The V and J genes are TRBV18 and TRBJ2-5; 9 bases agree with TRBD2. This CDR3 contains 16 residues. Germline values: CDR1 KGHSH, CDR2 LQKENI. Losses at the gene ends were 2 bases for V and 1 base for J; bases not matched to a gene: 5. CDR3 sequence: CASSPSGGPRQETQYF. CDR3 DNA: TGTGCCAGCTCACCAAGCGGGGGGCCCCGCCAAGAGACCCAGTACTTC. The full variable domain, its missing parts supplied by reference TRBV18 and TRBJ2-5, is NAGVMQNPRHLVRRRGQEARLRCSPMKGHSHVYWYRQLPEEGLKFMVYLQKENIIDESGMPKERFSAEFPKEGPSILRIQQVVRGDSAAYFCASSPSGGPRQETQYFGPGTRLLVL.

Here the CDR3 DNA reads TGTGCCAGCAGCCAAGGGACAGGACGTACCTATGGCTACACCTTC. Amino acid sequence: CASSQGTGRTYGYTF. The J gene is TRBJ1-2, the V gene TRBV7-9; TRBD1 agrees at 8 bases. V trimming: 5 bases; J trimming: 4 bases; junction bases outside the gene matches: 9. The CDR3 covers 15 residues. In germline, CDR1 is SEHNR, CDR2 FQNEAQ (reference sequence).